A single sample is the source of the 2 T cell receptor beta chains below, sequenced in a study of blood T cell repertoires in COVID-19. Sequencing used immunoSEQ multiplex PCR; TCRdb keeps in-frame clones, though not all of them. The sample lists about 410,000 clones; 70% to 90% were seen once. Specimen: peripheral blood. These receptors all come from a woman aged 25 to 39 with active or convalescent COVID-19.

The genes are TRBV29-1 and TRBJ1-2, with 8 bases aligning to TRBD1. The V gene end was trimmed by 5 bases and the J gene end by 7 bases; junction bases not matched to a gene: 9. Germline lookup yields CDR1 SQVTM and CDR2 ANQGSEA. CDR3 length: 13 amino acids. The CDR3 loop reads CSVPPTGASGYTF. The DNA for the CDR3 is TGCAGCGTTCCCCCGACAGGGGCCAGTGGCTACACCTTC.

This rearrangement joins TRBV24-1 to TRBJ2-1; 9 nucleotides align to TRBD2. Germline loops: CDR1 KGHDR, CDR2 SFDVKD. CDR3 length: 16 residues. J gave up 6 bases and V 3 bases, and 8 bases lay outside the gene matches. This CDR3 is CATSDASRGGRNEQFF. The CDR3 nucleotides read TGTGCCACCAGTGATGCTTCGCGGGGGGGCCGCAATGAGCAGTTCTTC.